Each of the 14 T cell receptor beta chains below was sequenced from the same sample in a study of shared clonotypes between healthy human individuals. Using immunoSEQ multiplex PCR, the repertoire was profiled, and TCRdb retains in-frame clones only, with some absent. The sample lists about half a million clones, almost 80% occurring once. The sequencing input was PBMCs. Receptor source: a woman aged 35 to 49 in good health. Some clones in this sample may be carry-over from other donors' samples.

The V call is TRBV7-2, the J call TRBJ2-3, with TRBD2 identical over 10 bases. Per germline, CDR1 SGHTA and CDR2 FQGNSA. The CDR3 contains 15 residues. Trimming cost V 5 bases and J 5 bases; bases outside gene matches: 7. The CDR3 region is CASSPRTSGGDTQYF. CDR3 bases: TGTGCCAGCAGCCCCCGGACTAGCGGAGGAGATACGCAGTATTTT. The full variable domain, with the rest looked up from reference TRBV7-2 and TRBJ2-3, is GAGVSQSPSNKVTEKGKDVELRCDPISGHTALYWYRQSLGQGLEFLIYFQGNSAPDKSGLPSDRFSAERTGGSVSTLTIQRTQQEDSAVYLCASSPRTSGGDTQYFGPGTRLTVL.

This chain joins TRBV6-5 and TRBJ2-2; maybe TRBD2 (6 bases). Per germline, CDR1 MNHEY and CDR2 SVGAGI. V was pared by 2 bases and J by 4 bases, with 11 bases between. The CDR3 runs to 15 residues. The CDR3 region is CASSYGTFSTGELFF. The CDR3, as DNA: TGTGCCAGCAGTTACGGGACTTTCTCCACCGGGGAGCTGTTTTTT.

Notes on this clone: This sample includes further DNA sequences coding for the same CDR3. The chain uses TRBV5-1 and TRBJ2-1; TRBD2 agrees at 12 bases. With V trimmed by 5 bases and J by 4 bases, 4 bases remained unmatched. The CDR3 consists of 15 residues. Germline V gene lookup returns CDR1 SGHRS and CDR2 YFSETQ. CDR3 sequence reads: CASSSGTSGYNEQFF. The CDR3 DNA sequence: TGCGCCAGCAGTTCCGGGACTAGCGGGTACAATGAGCAGTTCTTC.

The count of this clone is one. The chain is built from TRBV7-2 and TRBJ2-6, with D tentatively TRBD1 (6 bases). Germline CDR1 reads SGHTA; CDR2 reads FQGNSA. The CDR3 runs to 16 residues. V gave up 4 bases and J gave up 4 bases, with 14 bases separating them. The CDR3 coding sequence is TGTGCCAGCAGCTCGGCAGGGGTCGCCGGGGCCAACGTCCTGACTTTC. It codes for CASSSAGVAGANVLTF.

The chain recombines TRBV28 with TRBJ2-7, with 8 bases fitting TRBD1. V was pared by 10 bases and J by 4 bases, with 3 bases of the junction left unmatched. Germline values: CDR1 MDHEN, CDR2 SYDVKM. The CDR3 covers 11 residues. In nucleotides, the CDR3 is TGTGCCACCGGACAGGGTTACGAGCAGTACTTC. Encoded protein: CATGQGYEQYF.

The rearrangement joins TRBV28 to TRBJ2-3, with 8 bases fitting TRBD1. Trimming took 3 bases from V and 4 from J; bases not matched to a gene: 15. CDR1 and CDR2 from the germline V gene are MDHEN and SYDVKM. CDR3 length equals 18 residues. The CDR3 loop reads CASSFTPSTGVDSDTQYF. CDR3 DNA: TGTGCCAGCAGTTTCACTCCGTCGACAGGGGTTGATTCAGATACGCAGTATTTT.

The chain has TRBV7-2 and TRBJ2-7; 14 bases align to TRBD2. This CDR3 region has 14 residues. Unmatched junction bases numbered 2, after V lost 5 bases and J lost 5 bases. Germline assignment: CDR1 SGHTA and CDR2 FQGNSA. In DNA form, the CDR3 reads TGTGCCAGCAGCAAGACTAGCGGGAGGGACGAGCAGTACTTC. Translation: CASSKTSGRDEQYF.

The rearrangement uses TRBV5-3 and TRBJ2-7; no firm D call. TRBV5-3 is an ORF, with its function uncertain. The CDR3 runs 12 residues. V was cut by 2 bases and J by 6 bases, with 9 bases left in between. The CDR3 here is CARSFGGVEQYF. The CDR3 nucleotides read TGTGCCAGAAGCTTTGGTGGGGTCGAGCAGTACTTC.

The genes are TRBV5-5 and TRBJ2-7; D gene uncertain. Trimming took 0 bases from V and 6 from J, leaving 10 bases between them. CDR1 SGHKS and CDR2 YYEKEE come from the germline V gene (reference sequence). CDR3 length equals 13 residues. CDR3 loop: CASSLELRPEQYF. CDR3 in DNA: TGTGCCAGCAGCTTGGAGTTACGTCCCGAGCAGTACTTC.

The genes are TRBV7-9 and TRBJ2-1; TRBD2 aligns across 15 bases. CDR3 length: 19 amino acids. V lost 4 bases to trimming and J lost 1 base; unmatched junction nucleotides: 8. Germline V gene lookup returns CDR1 SEHNR and CDR2 FQNEAQ (reference sequence). Here the CDR3 reads CASSSGRGLAGGSYNEQFF. The CDR3 DNA reads TGTGCCAGCAGCTCAGGTCGGGGACTAGCGGGAGGTTCCTACAATGAGCAGTTCTTC.

The chain uses TRBV2 and TRBJ1-6; TRBD1 matches at 7 bases. The germline V gene has CDR1 SNHLY and CDR2 FYNNEI. V lost 6 bases, J lost 10 bases, and 9 bases stayed unmatched. The CDR3 runs 14 residues. In DNA form, the CDR3 reads TGTGCCAGCAGCGGAGACAGGGTCGGGTCACCCCTCCACTTT. Amino acids: CASSGDRVGSPLHF.

This chain connects TRBV5-1 to TRBJ2-1; D not resolved. The CDR3 sequence is 15 residues long. Germline CDR1 and CDR2: SGHRS and YFSETQ. V lost 0 bases and J lost 0, with 7 bases in between. For the CDR3, the DNA is TGCGCCAGCAGCTTGGACCTCAGCTCCTACAATGAGCAGTTCTTC. It is translated as CASSLDLSSYNEQFF.

The chain has TRBV18 and TRBJ2-5; D unclear. The germline V gene encodes CDR1 KGHSH and CDR2 LQKENI. V was cut by 0 bases and J by 5 bases, with 10 bases left in between. This CDR3 spans 14 amino acids. For the CDR3, the DNA is TGTGCCAGCTCACCACCGCTAGATCTGGAGACCCAGTACTTC. This encodes CASSPPLDLETQYF.

CDR3 loop: CASSYRSGGALYEQYF. The CDR3 region has the DNA TGTGCCAGCAGTTATCGTTCGGGGGGGGCTCTCTACGAGCAGTACTTC. The chain joins TRBV27 to TRBJ2-7; 8 positions agree with TRBD2. V gave up 4 bases and J gave up 3 bases; unmatched junction bases: 11. From germline, CDR1 is MNHEY and CDR2 SMNVEV (reference sequence). The CDR3 contains 16 residues.